The present entry profiles one TCR beta chain with its context. Its matching antigen is unknown. The PCR contained 60 Vbeta and 13 Jbeta primers. Sequenced by immunoSEQ multiplex PCR; TCRdb stores in-frame clones only, minus some. The sample holds tens of thousands of clones, more than 60% seen once. CDR3 length: 18 residues. Germline V gene lookup returns CDR1 SNHLY and CDR2 FYNNEI. Trimming cost V 6 bases and J 0 bases, with 20 bases left between them. The data belong to a study of cytomegalovirus exposure and HLA in healthy donors. Study-wide results and limits: It was likely that a cluster of highly shared sequence variants was a sequencing artifact. The classifier reportedly diagnosed cytomegalovirus status with high specificity and sensitivity. Rare TCR sequences dominated, though some public TCRs recurred in many donors. Donors were assumed by presence/absence analyses to have roughly uniform sequencing depth.

The chain couples TRBV2 to TRBJ1-4; possible D gene TRBD1, 6 bases. The sequence was obtained from a man aged 50 to 59 in good health and CMV-seropositive. Sample: PBMCs. The CDR3 DNA reads as TGTGCCAGCAGAGACAGGTACCCACGAAGGGCAACTAATGAAAAACTGTTTTTT. It encodes CASRDRYPRRATNEKLFF.